This entry lists 3 T cell receptor beta chains sequenced from one sample in a study of resident and recirculating memory T cells in vitiligo. The data were produced by immunoSEQ multiplex PCR, yet TCRdb's version contains in-frame clones alone and is incomplete. There are around 78,000 clones in the sample; about 90% occur only once, and about 5% lies in the top ten. Sequenced: blood. These receptors all stem from a male donor with vitiligo.

This chain connects TRBV28 to TRBJ2-7; D uncertain. There are 11 residues in the CDR3. V lost 3 bases and J 5 bases, leaving 5 bases between the germline ends. Germline CDR1 and CDR2: MDHEN and SYDVKM. CDR3 in amino acids: CASSFGNEQYF. The CDR3 coding sequence is TGTGCCAGCAGTTTTGGCAACGAGCAGTACTTC.

The rearrangement joins TRBV9 to TRBJ2-3; TRBD1 is a possible D gene (6 bases). The germline gives CDR1 SGDLS, CDR2 YYNGEE. Trimming pared 4 bases from V and 2 bases from J, leaving 17 bases between. This CDR3 has 16 amino acids. The CDR3 spells CASSSLGDILTDTQYF. CDR3 nucleotide sequence: TGTGCCAGCAGCTCCCTCGGGGACATTCTCACAGATACGCAGTATTTT.

The chain carries TRBV2 and TRBJ2-1; 13 bases fit TRBD2. V lost 4 bases to trimming and J lost 4 bases; unmatched junction nucleotides: 1. Germline CDR1 SNHLY, CDR2 FYNNEI. This CDR3 is 15 amino acids long. The CDR3 DNA follows: TGTGCCAGCAGTGGGGGACTAGCGGGATACAATGAGCAGTTCTTC. This encodes CASSGGLAGYNEQFF.